Listed here is a single T cell receptor beta chain. Its binding antigen is unknown. No much larger clone exists at a distance of one base, and base qualities are not known. The cohort was made up of roughly 670 healthy bone marrow donors. All cohort members were sampled while nominally healthy, although unrecorded immune exposures were likely present. The donor was CMV seropositive and belonged to the group of more than 250 seropositive cohort members. A peripheral blood sample was provided by each donor, and peripheral blood mononuclear cells were used for TCR beta sequencing. The Qiagen DNeasy Blood Extraction Kit was used to extract genomic DNA from the blood cell samples. The data originate from a study of cytomegalovirus exposure and HLA in healthy donors (dated by TCRdb to the late 2010s). Notes on the research overall: An earlier analysis of approximately 550 of the donors reported roughly 270 Gb of sequence data and roughly 100 million unique TCR beta sequences from 150 million to 200 million T cells. An early release covering 500 to 750 HLA-typed donors comprised roughly 300 gigabases of sequencing data and tens of millions of unique TCR sequences. Of the approximately 400 genotyped donors, over 65% fell in the genetic ancestry cluster associated with self-reported Caucasian donors. The study was designed to test whether signatures of past pathogen exposure could be identified by cataloging public T cell receptors. The study profiled the T cell repertoires of about 640 subjects by immunosequencing and related them to cytomegalovirus serostatus. Along with the 666-subject first cohort, a separate validation cohort of 120 different subjects was used. To predict cytomegalovirus infection status, the study combined high-throughput TCR immunosequencing, statistical association of individual TCRs with disease status, and machine learning. In a later analysis, previously published TCR beta repertoires from roughly 710 donors were re-analyzed and high-resolution HLA genotyping was added so that TCR occurrence patterns could be studied. Rather than drawing on any new phenotypic data, the later analysis identified candidate immune exposures from TCR beta sequences and the way those sequences occurred across donors. An earlier analysis of around 580 of the donors used high-throughput TCR beta sequencing to judge whether each TCR beta V gene segment behaved as functional or pseudogenic. Donor age, sex, ethnicity and CMV serostatus were collected together with the repertoire data. A later genetic analysis used genome-wide SNP genotypes for about 65% of the 666 donors, treating that subset as a discovery cohort. All discovery cohort repertoires had been generated on a single sequencing platform. Both class I and class II loci were covered by HLA typing, at four-digit resolution. The number of typed donors differed by locus: roughly 620-630 for A, B, C, DRB1 and DQB1; roughly 510 for DQA1; about 600 for DPA1; and about 450 for DPB1. Several DR-DQ haplotypes were handled as single units for association and clustering because linkage in the cohort was strong. Among around 400 genotyped donors of the cohort, an average of roughly 240,000 unique TCR beta nucleotide sequences were sequenced per donor, roughly 20% of them non-productive. On the study overall, not on this receptor specifically: Seventeen rarely observed V segments, including chromosome 9 orphons, were excluded from the earlier analysis of some 590 of the donors because counts were too low. Several of the top co-occurrence clusters appeared to be linked to parvovirus B19, influenza, CMV and Epstein-Barr virus, according to a later analysis. When HLA alleles, especially DR and DQ, strongly co-occurred, attributing TCR associations to individual alleles was difficult. A group of highly shared sequence variants was considered likely to be a technical artifact of the sequencing pipeline. In an earlier analysis of some 640 of the donors, most TCR beta V segments were observed in productive rearrangements about 87% or about 30% of the time, broadly matching IMGT annotations. Compared with equally common non-associated chains, HLA-associated TCR beta chains in a later analysis were more clonally expanded and had lower generation probabilities. In a later analysis, most CMV-associated TCR beta chains were found to appear HLA-restricted, with HLA associations seemingly driven largely by CMV exposure. This cohort had only TCR beta chains sequenced, and the lack of alpha or paired-chain data limited which features could be detected. The study listed 164 TCR beta chains as associated with cytomegalovirus. A further reported finding was that TCR beta sequences accurately predicted the HLA-A and HLA-B alleles for most subjects in the first cohort. Most TCR sequences were observed very rarely across donors, whereas some public TCRs were present in many individuals. The only immune exposure information available for the cohort was CMV serostatus. The authors suggested that the approach could potentially be generalized to other disease states and immunological phenotypes. Compared with the roughly 670-donor mean, donors in an Asian-associated ancestry cluster had fewer N-insertions in productive TCRs, according to a later genetic analysis. Cytomegalovirus status was reported to be diagnosed by the classifier with high specificity and sensitivity in both the original and validation cohorts. Because the 87-base-pair reads could not distinguish some IMGT-functional V segments, including TRBV6-2 and TRBV6-3, those segments were excluded. A later analysis associated some 17,000 TCR beta sequences with specific HLA alleles at a false discovery rate of 0.05. V-gene and J-gene trimming of TCR beta chains was associated with a missense DCLRE1C variant in a later genetic analysis, and the association was replicated in an independent cohort. Sequencing depth was assumed to be roughly uniform across donors in the presence/absence analyses, though that assumption may not hold. In a later analysis, the rate of TCR association differed among HLA loci, with DRB1 alleles having the most associated TCRs and HLA-C alleles having the fewest. Correlated functional status among segregating V segments might reflect linkage disequilibrium, but an unknown experimental factor could not be ruled out. In vitro tests confirmed that a few of the cytomegalovirus-associated TCR beta chains recognize cytomegalovirus antigens. Because HLA typing was missing for some donors at each locus, association tests included only the typed subset.

The library was produced with the immunoSEQ multiplex PCR assay. A mixture of 60 forward primers for TCR Vbeta segments and 13 reverse primers for TCR Jbeta segments was used in the multiplex PCR. A multiplex PCR assay on genomic DNA amplified the CDR3 region of rearranged TCR beta genes. On the Illumina HiSeq System, the amplified TCR beta libraries were sequenced as 87-base-pair reads. As for the authors' bioinformatics: In a later analysis, tens of millions of unique TCR beta chains were counted across the approximately 620 repertoires, and roughly 11 million of these chains were shared by at least two donors. A nearest-neighbor algorithm error-corrected the raw reads and collapsed the reads into unique sequences, merging closely related sequences to remove PCR and sequencing errors. Alignment of CDR3 sequences to IMGT reference sequences was used to assign V, D and J gene segments. For a sequence to be retained, at least a six-nucleotide match to both a V gene segment and a J gene segment was required. Rearrangements were called productive when the CDR3 lacked stop codons and stayed in frame with V and J; all others were non-productive. Following IMGT convention, CDR3 was defined as the stretch from the second conserved V-encoded cysteine up to the conserved J-encoded phenylalanine. The earlier analysis of some 540 of the donors excluded any sequence lacking an unambiguous match to a single V gene segment. In an earlier analysis of approximately 590 of the donors, V segments were called functional above 56.7% productive rearrangements and were called segregating when the between-donor standard deviation exceeded 5%. A statistical classification framework was built to diagnose cytomegalovirus status from the catalog of TCR beta chain sequences. A later analysis assigned V and J genes by comparing TCR nucleotide sequences with IMGT/GENE-DB human TR gene sequences. In a later analysis, CDR3 sequences and most-parsimonious VDJ recombination scenarios were assigned using the TCRdist pipeline. In a later analysis, each TCR beta chain was defined by its CDR3 amino acid sequence together with its V-gene family, and reads without a unique V-gene family were excluded. To address suspected cross-contamination and a sequencing artifact, a later analysis removed roughly 640 highly shared, low-generation-probability nucleotide sequences. In a later analysis, a clonal expansion index for each public chain was calculated from normalized within-repertoire ranks of inferred template counts. In a later analysis, generation probabilities were computed with a VDJ recombination model fitted to out-of-frame rearrangements, and the resulting probabilities were checked against IGoR. In a later analysis, TCR-TCR, TCR-HLA and TCR-CMV co-occurrence was scored with hypergeometric tests, and a repertoire-size bias correction was applied to TCR pairs. False discovery rates were estimated in a later analysis by permuting HLA or CMV assignments 20 times. In a later analysis, co-occurring TCRs were grouped using DBSCAN, with TCRdist sequence similarity added in when clustering inside HLA-allele-positive subsets. Repertoires with fewer than 30,000 or more than 120,000 public chains, plus five repertoires with anomalous nucleotide sharing, were excluded from co-occurrence clustering. Entries here come from immuneACCESS through TCRdb and include only in-frame sequences with V and J called. Some clones fail to appear in such tables; in the studies checked, an unresolved V gene covers under half of the shortfall, and the cause of the remainder is unknown. V, J and clone size are those of that table, while D and trimming were read from the DNA. This sample holds 100,000 to 150,000 clones; 75% to 85% were observed only once. Jointly, the top ten make up approximately 9.6% of the sample.

V is pared back by 3 bases and J by 1 base, with 9 bases lying between the germline termini. CDR1 and CDR2 (LGHNA, YNFKEQ) derive from the germline V gene. Measured from the cysteine to the phenylalanine, the CDR3 is 14 residues long. Just the 42-base CDR3 DNA is kept, in frame starting at base 1. The clonotype was recovered from a woman aged 45-59 years in good health and CMV-seropositive. The sample consisted of PBMCs. Here the chain combines TRBV4-2 and TRBJ1-2, with no confident D gene call. The CDR3 amino acid sequence is: CASSQPTDNYGYTF. The nucleotides read TGTGCCAGCAGCCAGCCCACAGATAACTATGGCTACACCTTC.